This TCR beta chain emerged from a study of cytomegalovirus exposure and HLA in healthy donors. Findings and limits, study-wide: Investigators reported fewer than 200 TCR beta chains as tied to cytomegalovirus. Upon later analysis, TCR association rates were observed to vary by HLA locus, being highest for DRB1 and lowest for HLA-C.

This clone appeared a few times. As yet, its antigen is unknown. V dropped 0 bases and J dropped 2 bases, with 11 bases sitting between them. The CDR3 has 16 residues. Germline CDR1 is MGHRA and CDR2 is YSYEKL. The PCR used 60 Vbeta and 13 Jbeta primers. Authors' methods: The count from a later analysis was tens of millions of unique TCR beta chains, 9.5 million to 11 million of them shared. Sequenced by immunoSEQ multiplex PCR; TCRdb stores in-frame clones only, minus some. The V and J calls and clone size were taken over from that table, and D and trimming were inferred from the DNA. The data show roughly 150,000 clones, around 80% seen once.

The chain uses TRBV4-1 and TRBJ1-3; D is possibly TRBD1 (5 bases). The specimen sequenced was PBMCs. The sequence came from a woman in her thirties or forties in good health and CMV-seronegative. The CDR3 coding sequence is TGCGCCAGCAGCCAAGAGGTGGGGGAGGCTGGAAACACCATATATTTT. Translating gives CASSQEVGEAGNTIYF.